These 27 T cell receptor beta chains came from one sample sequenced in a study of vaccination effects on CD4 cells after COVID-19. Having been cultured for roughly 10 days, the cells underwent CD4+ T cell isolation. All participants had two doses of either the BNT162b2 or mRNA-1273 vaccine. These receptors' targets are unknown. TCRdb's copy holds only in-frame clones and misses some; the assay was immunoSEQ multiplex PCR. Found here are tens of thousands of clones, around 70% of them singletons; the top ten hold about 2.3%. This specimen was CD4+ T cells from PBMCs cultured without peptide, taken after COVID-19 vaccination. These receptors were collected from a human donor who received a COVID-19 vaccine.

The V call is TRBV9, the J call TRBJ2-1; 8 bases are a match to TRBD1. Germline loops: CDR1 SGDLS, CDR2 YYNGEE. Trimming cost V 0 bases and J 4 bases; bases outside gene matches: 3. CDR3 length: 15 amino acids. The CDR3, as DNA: TGTGCCAGCAGCGTAGAGGACAGGGTTTACAATGAGCAGTTCTTC. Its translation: CASSVEDRVYNEQFF.

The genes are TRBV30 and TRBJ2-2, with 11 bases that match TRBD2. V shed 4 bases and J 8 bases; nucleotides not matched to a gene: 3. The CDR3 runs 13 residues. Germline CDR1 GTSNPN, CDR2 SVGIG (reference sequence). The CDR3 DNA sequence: TGTGCCTGGACTAGCGGGGGGCCAGGGGAGCTGTTTTTT. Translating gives CAWTSGGPGELFF.

CDR3 bases: TGTGCTAGTGGTTTGCCTGGAAACACCATATATTTT. Translating gives CASGLPGNTIYF. The rearrangement uses TRBV12-5 and TRBJ1-3; D not certain. CDR3 length: 12 residues. With 2 bases removed from V and 2 bases from J, the gap between germline ends came to 1 base. Per the germline V gene, CDR1 is LGHNT and CDR2 is FRNRAP.

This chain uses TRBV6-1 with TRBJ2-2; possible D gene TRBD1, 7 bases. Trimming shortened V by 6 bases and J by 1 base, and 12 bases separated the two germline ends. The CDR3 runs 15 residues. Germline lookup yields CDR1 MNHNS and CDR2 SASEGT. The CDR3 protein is CASREGQMNTGELFF. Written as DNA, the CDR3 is TGTGCCAGCAGGGAGGGACAGATGAACACCGGGGAGCTGTTTTTT.

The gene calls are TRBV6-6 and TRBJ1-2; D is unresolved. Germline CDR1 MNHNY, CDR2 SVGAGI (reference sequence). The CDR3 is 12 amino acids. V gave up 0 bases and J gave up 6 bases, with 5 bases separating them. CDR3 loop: CASSYSENGYTF. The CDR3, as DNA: TGTGCCAGCAGTTACTCCGAGAATGGCTACACCTTC.

As DNA, the CDR3 is TGTGCCAGCAGCCAAGCCGGGAGTGAGCAGTTCTTC. This codes for CASSQAGSEQFF. The rearrangement uses TRBV3-1 (or the pseudogene TRBV3-2) and TRBJ2-1; TRBD2 might be the D (6 bases). V was trimmed by 1 base and J by 9 bases, leaving 7 bases between them. This CDR3 contains 12 residues. Germline CDR1 and CDR2: LGHDT and YNNKEL (reference sequence).

This chain's CDR3 is CASNPGQSNGYTF. CDR3 sequence (DNA): TGTGCCAGCAATCCGGGACAGTCCAATGGCTACACCTTC. V gene TRBV12-3 or TRBV12-4 combines with J gene TRBJ1-2, with TRBD1 matching over 7 bases. V lost 7 bases to trimming and J lost 6 bases; unmatched junction nucleotides: 8. The CDR3 sequence is 13 residues long.

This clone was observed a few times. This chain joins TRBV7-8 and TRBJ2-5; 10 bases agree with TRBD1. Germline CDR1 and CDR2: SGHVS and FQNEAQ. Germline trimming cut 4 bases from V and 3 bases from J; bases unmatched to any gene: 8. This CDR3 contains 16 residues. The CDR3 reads CASSYLGQGGKETQYF. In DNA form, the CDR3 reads TGTGCCAGCAGCTACCTAGGACAGGGGGGGAAAGAGACCCAGTACTTC.

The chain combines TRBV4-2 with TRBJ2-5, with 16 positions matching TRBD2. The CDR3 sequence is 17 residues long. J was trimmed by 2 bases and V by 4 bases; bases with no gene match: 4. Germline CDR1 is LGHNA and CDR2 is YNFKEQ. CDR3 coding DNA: TGTGCCAGCAGCCGGGGACTAGCGGGGGGGCAGCAAGAGACCCAGTACTTC. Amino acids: CASSRGLAGGQQETQYF.

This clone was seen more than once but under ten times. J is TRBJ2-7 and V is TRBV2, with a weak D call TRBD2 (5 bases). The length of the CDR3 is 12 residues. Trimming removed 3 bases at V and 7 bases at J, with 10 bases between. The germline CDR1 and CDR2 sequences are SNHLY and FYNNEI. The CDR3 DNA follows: TGTGCCAGCAGTGATCGGGGTGTAGAGCAGTACGTC. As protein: CASSDRGVEQYV.

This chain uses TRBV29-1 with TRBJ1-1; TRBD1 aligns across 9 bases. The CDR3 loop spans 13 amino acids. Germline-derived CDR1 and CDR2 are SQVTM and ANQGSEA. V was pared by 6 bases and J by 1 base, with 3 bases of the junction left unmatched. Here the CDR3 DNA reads TGCAGCGTCGCGGACAGGGGGAACACTGAAGCTTTCTTT. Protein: CSVADRGNTEAFF.

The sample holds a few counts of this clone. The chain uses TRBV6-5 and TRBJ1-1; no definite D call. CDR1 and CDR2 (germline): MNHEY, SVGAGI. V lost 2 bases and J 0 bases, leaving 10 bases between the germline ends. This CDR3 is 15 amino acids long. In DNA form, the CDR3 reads TGTGCCAGCAGTTACCGATTCGATATGAACACTGAAGCTTTCTTT. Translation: CASSYRFDMNTEAFF.

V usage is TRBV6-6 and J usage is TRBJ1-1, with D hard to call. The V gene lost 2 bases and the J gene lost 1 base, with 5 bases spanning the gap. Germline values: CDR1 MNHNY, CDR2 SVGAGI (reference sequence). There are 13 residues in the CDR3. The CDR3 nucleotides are TGTGCCAGCAGTTACACGGCGAACACTGAAGCTTTCTTT. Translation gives CASSYTANTEAFF.

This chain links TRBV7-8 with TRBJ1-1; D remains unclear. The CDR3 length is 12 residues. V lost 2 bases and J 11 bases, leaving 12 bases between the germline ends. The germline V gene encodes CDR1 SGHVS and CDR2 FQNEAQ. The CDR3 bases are TGTGCCAGCAGCTTACTAGCCCAAGGCGCTTTCTTT. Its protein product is CASSLLAQGAFF.

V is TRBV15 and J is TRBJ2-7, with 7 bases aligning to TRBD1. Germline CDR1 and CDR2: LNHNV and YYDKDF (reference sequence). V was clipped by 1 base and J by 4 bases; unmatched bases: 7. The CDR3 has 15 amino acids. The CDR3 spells CATSRVGDSRYEQYV. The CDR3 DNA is TGTGCCACCAGCAGAGTCGGGGACAGTAGGTACGAGCAGTACGTC.

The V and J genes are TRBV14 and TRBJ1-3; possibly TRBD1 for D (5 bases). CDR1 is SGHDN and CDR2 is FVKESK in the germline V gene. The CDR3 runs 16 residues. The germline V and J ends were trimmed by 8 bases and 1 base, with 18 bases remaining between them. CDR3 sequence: CASAPNGAPSGNTIYF. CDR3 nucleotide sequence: TGTGCCAGCGCCCCCAACGGGGCCCCTTCTGGAAACACCATATATTTT.

CDR3 in DNA: TGTGCCTGGAGTGTTTCCGAGCAAGAGACCCAGTACTTC. Protein product: CAWSVSEQETQYF. J is TRBJ2-5 and V is TRBV30; D unresolved. Between the trimmed V and J ends, which lost 0 bases and 2 bases, there was a span of 7 bases. Looked up from germline, CDR1 is GTSNPN and CDR2 is SVGIG (reference sequence). CDR3 length: 13 amino acids. The full variable domain, rest sourced from reference TRBV30 and TRBJ2-5, is SQTIHQWPATLVQPVGSPLSLECTVEGTSNPNLYWYRQAAGRGLQLLFYSVGIGQISSEVPQNLSASRPQDRQFILSSKKLLLSDSGFYLCAWSVSEQETQYFGPGTRLLVL.

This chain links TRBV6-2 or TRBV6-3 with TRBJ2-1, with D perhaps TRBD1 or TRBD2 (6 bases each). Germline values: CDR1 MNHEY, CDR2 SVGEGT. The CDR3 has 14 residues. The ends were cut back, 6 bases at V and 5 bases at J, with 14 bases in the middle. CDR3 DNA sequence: TGTGCCAGCAGCTCCAGGGGACTCGACAATGAGCAGTTCTTC. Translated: CASSSRGLDNEQFF.

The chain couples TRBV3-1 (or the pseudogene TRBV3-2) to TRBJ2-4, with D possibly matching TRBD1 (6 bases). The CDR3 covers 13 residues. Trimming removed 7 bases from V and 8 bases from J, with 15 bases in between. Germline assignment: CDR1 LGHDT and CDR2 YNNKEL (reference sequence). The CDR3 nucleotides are TGTGCCAGCACGCTACAGGGTGAGGACATTCAGTACTTC. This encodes CASTLQGEDIQYF.

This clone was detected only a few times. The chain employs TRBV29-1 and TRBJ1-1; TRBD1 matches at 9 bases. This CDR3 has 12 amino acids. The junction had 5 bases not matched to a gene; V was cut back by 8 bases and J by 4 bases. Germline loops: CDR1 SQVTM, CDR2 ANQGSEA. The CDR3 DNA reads TGCAGCATACCGGGACAGGGCACTGAAGCTTTCTTT. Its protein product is CSIPGQGTEAFF.

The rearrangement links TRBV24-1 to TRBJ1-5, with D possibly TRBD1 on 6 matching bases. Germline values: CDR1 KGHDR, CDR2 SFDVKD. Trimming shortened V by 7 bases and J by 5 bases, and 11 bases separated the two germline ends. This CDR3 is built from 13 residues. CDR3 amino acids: CATRQGWDQPQHF. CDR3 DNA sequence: TGTGCCACCAGACAGGGCTGGGATCAGCCCCAGCATTTT.

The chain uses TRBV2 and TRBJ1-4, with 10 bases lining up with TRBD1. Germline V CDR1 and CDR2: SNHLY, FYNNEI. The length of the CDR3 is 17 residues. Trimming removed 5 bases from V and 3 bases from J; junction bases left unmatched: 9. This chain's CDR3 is CASSSVGTGVSNEKLFF. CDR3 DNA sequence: TGTGCCAGCAGTTCTGTCGGGACAGGGGTTTCTAATGAAAAACTGTTTTTT. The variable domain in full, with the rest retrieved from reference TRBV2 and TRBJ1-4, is EPEVTQTPSHQVTQMGQEVILRCVPISNHLYFYWYRQILGQKVEFLVSFYNNEISEKSEIFDDQFSVERPDGSNFTLKIRSTKLEDSAMYFCASSSVGTGVSNEKLFFGSGTQLSVL.

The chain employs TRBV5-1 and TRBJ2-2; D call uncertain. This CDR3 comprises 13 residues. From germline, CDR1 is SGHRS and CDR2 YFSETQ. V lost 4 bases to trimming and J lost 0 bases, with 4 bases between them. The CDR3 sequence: CASSRTNTGELFF. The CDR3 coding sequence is TGCGCCAGCAGCAGGACGAACACCGGGGAGCTGTTTTTT.

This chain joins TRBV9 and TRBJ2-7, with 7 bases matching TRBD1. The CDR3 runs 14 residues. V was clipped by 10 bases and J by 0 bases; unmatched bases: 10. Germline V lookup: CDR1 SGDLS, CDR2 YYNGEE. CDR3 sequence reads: CARLLGQSSYEQYV. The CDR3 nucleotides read TGTGCCCGACTCCTGGGACAGAGCTCCTACGAGCAGTACGTC.

DNA for the CDR3: TGTGCCAGCAGGGGGGGACAGTACGAGCAGTACGTC. Encoded protein: CASRGGQYEQYV. The J gene is TRBJ2-7, the V gene TRBV6-6, with a tentative D call TRBD1 (7 bases). CDR1 and CDR2 from the germline V gene are MNHNY and SVGAGI (reference sequence). V was cut by 6 bases and J by 4 bases, with 10 bases left in between. This CDR3 is built from 12 residues.

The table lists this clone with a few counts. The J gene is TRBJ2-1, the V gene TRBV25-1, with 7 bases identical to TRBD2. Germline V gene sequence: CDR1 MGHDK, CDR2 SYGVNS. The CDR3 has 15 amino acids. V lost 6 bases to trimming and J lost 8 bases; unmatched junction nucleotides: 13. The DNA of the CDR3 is TGTGCCAGCAGCGCTGGAAGCGGGGCAATCTATGAGCAGTTCTTC. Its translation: CASSAGSGAIYEQFF.

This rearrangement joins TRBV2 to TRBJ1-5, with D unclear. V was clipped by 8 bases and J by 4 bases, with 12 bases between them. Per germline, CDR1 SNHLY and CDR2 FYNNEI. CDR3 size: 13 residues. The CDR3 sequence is CASLSYRNQPQHF. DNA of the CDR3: TGTGCCAGCCTCTCATACCGAAATCAGCCCCAGCATTTT.